This T cell receptor beta chain appears in the sequencing data of a study of cytomegalovirus exposure and HLA in healthy donors. Study-level background: HLA-typed donors contributed about 85 million unique TCRs, which were held in an early data release.

Primers included in the PCR were 60 Vbeta and 13 Jbeta primers. The repertoire was sequenced with immunoSEQ multiplex PCR; TCRdb's copy has only in-frame clones and lacks some. The sample records about 140,000 clones, about 80% being singletons. CDR1 MNHEY and CDR2 SVGAGI come from the germline V gene. V was trimmed by 2 bases and J by 7 bases, leaving 9 bases between them. The CDR3 runs 14 residues. The V call is TRBV6-5, the J call TRBJ1-6; D possibly corresponds to TRBD1 (5 bases). The source is a young man in good health and CMV-seronegative. Sequenced: PBMCs. For the CDR3, the DNA is TGTGCCAGCAGTTACGGGGCAACGAATTCACCCCTCCACTTT. As protein: CASSYGATNSPLHF.